Following are 15 T cell receptor beta chains from one sample sequenced in a study of cytomegalovirus exposure and HLA in healthy donors. It was with 60 Vbeta and 13 Jbeta primers that the PCR ran. The protocol was immunoSEQ multiplex PCR, while the TCRdb copy is restricted to in-frame clones and leaves out a portion. The table lists roughly 120,000 clones, about four fifths of them singletons. Source material: PBMCs. Source of these receptors: a man aged 30 to 39 in good health and CMV-seropositive.

The V and J genes are TRBV5-1 and TRBJ1-2; D unresolved. The CDR3 is made up of 15 amino acids. V was shortened by 0 bases and J by 5 bases, with 14 bases between the two germline ends. CDR1 is SGHRS and CDR2 is YFSETQ in the germline V gene. Written as DNA, the CDR3 is TGCGCCAGCAGCTTGGCGGCAGGAGGCTTGTATGGCTACACCTTC. Protein product: CASSLAAGGLYGYTF. Full variable domain (rest looked up from reference TRBV5-1 and TRBJ1-2): KAGVTQTPRYLIKTRGQQVTLSCSPISGHRSVSWYQQTPGQGLQFLFEYFSETQRNKGNFPGRFSGRQFSNSRSEMNVSTLELGDSALYLCASSLAAGGLYGYTFGSGTRLTVV.

This clone has a handful of counts. The chain couples TRBV6-6 to TRBJ1-6, with 7 bases aligning to TRBD1. The germline V gene encodes CDR1 MNHNY and CDR2 SVGAGI (reference sequence). Germline trimming cut 0 bases from V and 6 bases from J; bases unmatched to any gene: 5. The CDR3 covers 16 residues. As DNA, the CDR3 is TGTGCCAGCAGTTACTCGGGACAGTTCATTAATTCACCCCTCCACTTT. It translates to CASSYSGQFINSPLHF.

The chain joins TRBV10-3 to TRBJ2-3; 8 bases are shared with TRBD1. After removal of 11 bases from V and 3 bases from J, the junction contained 7 bases not matched to a gene. The CDR3 runs to 13 residues. Germline V gene sequence: CDR1 ENHRY, CDR2 SYGVKD. The CDR3 region has the DNA TGTGCCCTACAGGGGGTTGAAACAGATACGCAGTATTTT. This encodes CALQGVETDTQYF.

The V gene is TRBV4-2, the J gene TRBJ2-1; 7 bases fit TRBD2. The CDR3 covers 19 residues. Per germline, CDR1 LGHNA and CDR2 YNFKEQ. The V segment lost 0 bases and the J segment 0 bases; nucleotides outside the gene matches: 11. The DNA for the CDR3 is TGTGCCAGCAGCCAAGAAGGCACGCACGGGAGGTACTCCTACAATGAGCAGTTCTTC. The encoded protein is CASSQEGTHGRYSYNEQFF.

This clone was detected once. V and J are TRBV15 and TRBJ1-2, with unresolved D. From germline, CDR1 is LNHNV and CDR2 YYDKDF (reference sequence). The CDR3 has 14 amino acids. V was pared by 4 bases and J by 0 bases, with 9 bases between. The CDR3, as DNA: TGTGCCACCAGCAATACGAGGGCTAACTATGGCTACACCTTC. Translated, it gives CATSNTRANYGYTF.

This clone was detected a few times. V gene TRBV7-8 combines with J gene TRBJ1-2; 7 bases map to TRBD1. With 4 bases clipped from V and 0 bases from J, the junction kept 2 bases outside the gene matches. CDR3 length equals 14 residues. Germline V CDR1 and CDR2: SGHVS, FQNEAQ. For the CDR3, the DNA is TGTGCCAGCAGCTCAGGGGGTACTAACTATGGCTACACCTTC. Translated: CASSSGGTNYGYTF.

The count of this clone is one. J is TRBJ2-7 and V is TRBV30; TRBD1 matches 9 bases. CDR3 size: 16 residues. The V segment lost 0 bases and the J segment 0 bases; nucleotides outside the gene matches: 6. CDR1 and CDR2 (germline): GTSNPN, SVGIG (reference sequence). The CDR3 nucleotides read TGTGCCTGGAGTGTATGGGGACAGGGTGGCTCCTACGAGCAGTACTTC. It yields the protein CAWSVWGQGGSYEQYF.

V is TRBV9 and J is TRBJ2-3, with D perhaps matching TRBD2 (7 bases). The length of the CDR3 is 18 residues. V gave up 3 bases and J gave up 4 bases, with 24 bases separating them. Germline V gene sequence: CDR1 SGDLS, CDR2 YYNGEE. The CDR3 region has the DNA TGTGCCAGCAGCGAGACCGGGGGGCCAATAATATCCCCAGATACGCAGTATTTT. Amino acids: CASSETGGPIISPDTQYF.

This clone was seen more than once but under ten times. V usage is TRBV5-5 and J usage is TRBJ1-2, with a weak D call TRBD1 (6 bases). The CDR3 loop spans 15 amino acids. Germline CDR1 reads SGHKS; CDR2 reads YYEKEE (reference sequence). V was shortened by 4 bases and J by 6 bases, with 19 bases between the two germline ends. The CDR3 region is CASSLQGGLTNGYTF. The CDR3 bases are TGTGCCAGCAGCCTACAGGGTGGGCTCACTAATGGCTACACCTTC.

V usage is TRBV6-6 and J usage is TRBJ1-2, with D perhaps matching TRBD1 (5 bases). The V gene lost 0 bases and the J gene lost 6 bases, with 5 bases spanning the gap. This CDR3 is 12 amino acids long. CDR1 MNHNY and CDR2 SVGAGI come from the germline V gene (reference sequence). The CDR3 reads CASSYSTDGYTF. The CDR3 DNA sequence: TGTGCCAGCAGTTACTCGACAGATGGCTACACCTTC.

Only one count was recorded for this clone. The rearrangement joins TRBV4-1 to TRBJ1-2, with 7 bases identical to TRBD1. From germline, CDR1 is MGHRA and CDR2 YSYEKL. V shed 0 bases, J shed 3 bases, and the junction held 7 bases outside the gene matches. The CDR3 spans 16 residues. CDR3 DNA sequence: TGCGCCAGCAGCCAAGATCCGGCAGGGGGGCACTATGGCTACACCTTC. It translates to CASSQDPAGGHYGYTF.

The table lists this clone with a few counts. V usage is TRBV14 and J usage is TRBJ2-1, with D perhaps TRBD1 (6 bases). The V gene's germline CDR1 is SGHDN and CDR2 FVKESK. The CDR3 is 14 residues long. Trimming removed 1 base from V and 7 bases from J, with 11 bases in between. CDR3: CASSQGYRENEQFF. The DNA for the CDR3 is TGTGCCAGCAGCCAAGGGTACAGGGAGAATGAGCAGTTCTTC.

As DNA, the CDR3 is TGCGCCAGCAGCTTGTTGGGGGGAATGCAGCCCCAGCATTTT. Translation gives CASSLLGGMQPQHF. The rearrangement links TRBV5-1 to TRBJ1-5, with TRBD1 as a possible D gene (5 bases). CDR3 length equals 14 residues. V dropped 1 base and J dropped 7 bases, with 12 bases sitting between them. Per germline, CDR1 SGHRS and CDR2 YFSETQ. Combining the CDR3 with reference TRBV5-1 and TRBJ1-5 gives the whole variable domain KAGVTQTPRYLIKTRGQQVTLSCSPISGHRSVSWYQQTPGQGLQFLFEYFSETQRNKGNFPGRFSGRQFSNSRSEMNVSTLELGDSALYLCASSLLGGMQPQHFGDGTRLSIL.

The chain carries TRBV27 and TRBJ2-1; TRBD2 matches at 9 bases. This CDR3 is built from 15 residues. Germline V gene data show CDR1 as MNHEY and CDR2 as SMNVEV (reference sequence). The V gene end was trimmed by 5 bases and the J gene end by 5 bases; junction bases not matched to a gene: 7. CDR3 region: CASSPGTSSHNEQFF. CDR3 DNA: TGTGCCAGCAGTCCCGGGACTAGCAGCCACAATGAGCAGTTCTTC.

The V call is TRBV11-3, the J call TRBJ2-2, with D hard to call. Germline values: CDR1 SGHNT, CDR2 YENEEA. V lost 4 bases to trimming and J lost 5 bases, with 8 bases between them. The CDR3 is made up of 13 amino acids. The CDR3 DNA is TGTGCCAGCAGCTACACCCGTACCGGGGAGCTGTTTTTT. This codes for CASSYTRTGELFF.